This T cell receptor beta chain appears in the sequencing data of a study of graft-versus-host responses after intestinal transplantation. The overall study: Anti-thymocyte globulin induction preceded approximately three years of tacrolimus and steroid maintenance in all recipients.

This CDR3 has 13 amino acids. The germline V gene has CDR1 MNHNS and CDR2 SASEGT. Between the trimmed V and J ends, which lost 5 bases and 4 bases, there was a span of 11 bases. The sample holds one count of this clone. Antigen: not known. TCRdb's copy holds only in-frame clones and misses some; the assay was immunoSEQ multiplex PCR. This sample yields more than 95,000 clones, of which roughly nine tenths are seen a single time; about 0.18% belongs to the top ten. The clonotype originates from a human donor who received an intestinal transplant. The V and J genes are TRBV6-1 and TRBJ1-2, with D uncertain. The sequenced sample was unstimulated CD4+ T cells sorted from spleen or lymph node cells, obtained before intestinal transplant. CDR3 in amino acids: CASSYRPVYGYTF. Written as DNA, the CDR3 is TGTGCCAGCAGTTATCGTCCCGTCTATGGCTACACCTTC.